This T cell receptor (beta chain) was identified in a study of T cells in Graves' hyperthyroidism and ophthalmopathy. Amplification yielded TCR beta CDR3 regions, with RNA transcripts as the source. The HTBI primer set was used in a first-round RT-PCR of the TCR CDR3. TCRdb re-called the multiplex PCR reads through MiXCR, storing one row per CDR3 protein. The data show fewer than 500,000 distinct CDR3 sequences, approximately 12% seen once. This clonotype was counted at least ten times. CDR1 MNHNS and CDR2 SASEGT come from the germline V gene. V shed 5 bases and J shed 10 bases, with 14 bases lying between them. The CDR3 sequence is 12 residues long.

The chain is built from TRBV6-1 and TRBJ1-1; D not certain. The specimen sequenced was blood. The sequence came from a man aged 30-40 years with Graves' hyperthyroidism that later progressed to Graves' ophthalmopathy. The CDR3 DNA reads as TGTGCCAGCAGTCCGAACGTCGGAAGAGCTTTCTTT. Protein product: CASSPNVGRAFF.